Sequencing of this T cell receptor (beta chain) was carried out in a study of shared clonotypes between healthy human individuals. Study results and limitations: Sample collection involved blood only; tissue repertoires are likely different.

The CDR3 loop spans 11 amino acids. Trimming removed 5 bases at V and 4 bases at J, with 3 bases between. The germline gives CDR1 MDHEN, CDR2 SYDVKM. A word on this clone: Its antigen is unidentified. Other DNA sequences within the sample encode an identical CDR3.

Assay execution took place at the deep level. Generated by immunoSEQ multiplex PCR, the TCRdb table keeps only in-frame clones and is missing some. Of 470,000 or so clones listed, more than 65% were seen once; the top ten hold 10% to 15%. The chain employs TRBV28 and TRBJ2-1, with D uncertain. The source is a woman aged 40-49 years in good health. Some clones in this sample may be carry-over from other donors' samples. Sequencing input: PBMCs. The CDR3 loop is CASSTYNEQFF. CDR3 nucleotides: TGTGCCAGCAGTACATACAATGAGCAGTTCTTC.